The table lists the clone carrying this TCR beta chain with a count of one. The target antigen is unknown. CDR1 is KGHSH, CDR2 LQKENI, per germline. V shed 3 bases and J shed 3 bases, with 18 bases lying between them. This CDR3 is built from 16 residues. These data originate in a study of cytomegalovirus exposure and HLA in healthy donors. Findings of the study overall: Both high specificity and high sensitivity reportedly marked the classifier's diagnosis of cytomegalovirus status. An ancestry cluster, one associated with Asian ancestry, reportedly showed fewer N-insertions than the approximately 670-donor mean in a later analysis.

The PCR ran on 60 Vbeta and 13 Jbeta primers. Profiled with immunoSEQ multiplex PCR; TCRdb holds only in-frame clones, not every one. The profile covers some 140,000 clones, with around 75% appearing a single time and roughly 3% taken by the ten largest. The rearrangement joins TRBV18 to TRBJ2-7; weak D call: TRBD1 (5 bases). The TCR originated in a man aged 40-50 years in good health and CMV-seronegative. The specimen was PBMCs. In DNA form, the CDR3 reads TGTGCCAGCTCACCCACCCGCGGCAGTAGGGGCTACGAGCAGTACTTC. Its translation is CASSPTRGSRGYEQYF.